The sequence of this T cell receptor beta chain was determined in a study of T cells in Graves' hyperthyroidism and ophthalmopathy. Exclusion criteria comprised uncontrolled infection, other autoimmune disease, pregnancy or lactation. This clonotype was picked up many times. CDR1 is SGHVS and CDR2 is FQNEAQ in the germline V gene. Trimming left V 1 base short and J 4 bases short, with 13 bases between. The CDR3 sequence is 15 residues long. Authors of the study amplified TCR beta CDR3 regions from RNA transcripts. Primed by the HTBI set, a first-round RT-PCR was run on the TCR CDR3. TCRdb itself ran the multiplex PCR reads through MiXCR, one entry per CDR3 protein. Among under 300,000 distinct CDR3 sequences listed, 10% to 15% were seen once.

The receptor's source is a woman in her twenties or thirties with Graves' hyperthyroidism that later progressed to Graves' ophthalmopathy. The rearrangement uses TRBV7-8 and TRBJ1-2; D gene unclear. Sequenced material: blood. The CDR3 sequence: CASSLEAESSYGYTF. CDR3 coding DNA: TGTGCCAGCAGCTTAGAGGCAGAGTCGAGCTATGGCTACACCTTC.